These T cell receptor beta chains were read from a single sample in a study of CD8+ T cells in alopecia areata. Libraries were prepared by immunoSEQ multiplex PCR; TCRdb keeps only in-frame clonotypes and omits some of them. This sample has roughly 200,000 clones, with around 58% found just once. Here the sequenced sample was CD8+ T cells sorted from blood, taken at week 24, from a patient treated with tofacitinib. Receptors originate from a human donor with alopecia areata. Each CDR3 is given with its conserved first and last residue. Each record gives: D gene, CDR3 length, clone size, J gene, V gene, CDR3 protein, CDR3 DNA. D genes are given only for firm matches. For some rows the clone size is stated as once, few or many, or as a class when expanded; others skip it.

-,16,-,TRBJ2-2,TRBV4-1,CASSQDPTGSTGELFF,TGCGCCAGCAGCCAAGATCCCACAGGGTCCACCGGGGAGCTGTTTTTT
-,14,-,TRBJ2-3,TRBV29-1,CSVGGLRAADTQYF,TGCAGCGTTGGGGGACTGCGGGCTGCAGATACGCAGTATTTT
-,14,-,TRBJ1-1,TRBV5-5,CASSLERLNTEAFF,TGTGCCAGCAGCTTGGAACGGTTGAACACTGAAGCTTTCTTT
-,11,-,TRBJ2-1,TRBV29-1,CSVAGNYEQFF,TGCAGCGTTGCAGGTAACTATGAGCAGTTCTTC
TRBD2,15,-,TRBJ2-1,TRBV10-3,CAIRTSGGPYNEQFF,TGTGCCATCAGGACTAGCGGGGGACCCTACAATGAGCAGTTCTTC
-,13,-,TRBJ2-3,TRBV2,CASTGAGADTQYF,TGTGCCAGCACGGGGGCAGGGGCAGATACGCAGTATTTT
-,13,-,TRBJ2-3,TRBV9,CASSVGVADTQYF,TGTGCCAGCAGCGTGGGAGTAGCAGATACGCAGTATTTT
-,20,-,TRBJ2-7,TRBV4-2,CASSSLAARGQQGPTYEQYF,TGTGCCAGCAGCTCGCTAGCCGCCCGAGGACAGCAGGGGCCTACCTACGAGCAGTACTTC
-,15,once,TRBJ2-7,TRBV7-8,CASSLAGRAFYEQYF,TGTGCCAGCAGCTTAGCCGGACGAGCCTTCTACGAGCAGTACTTC
-,15,-,TRBJ2-7,TRBV4-1,CASSQQWGDYYEQYF,TGCGCCAGCAGCCAACAATGGGGTGACTATTACGAGCAGTACTTC
-,15,few,TRBJ2-7,TRBV15,CATSRGHAPSYEQYF,TGTGCCACCAGCAGAGGACACGCGCCCTCCTACGAGCAGTACTTC
-,12,few,TRBJ2-7,TRBV29-1,CSVGQGSYEQYF,TGCAGCGTTGGGCAGGGGAGTTACGAGCAGTACTTC
-,14,-,TRBJ1-5,TRBV10-2,CASSEWGSGQPQHF,TGCGCCAGCAGTGAGTGGGGGTCTGGTCAGCCCCAGCATTTT
-,14,-,TRBJ1-2,TRBV1,CTSSYGDRGYGYTF,TGCACCAGCAGCTACGGGGACAGGGGCTATGGCTACACCTTC
TRBD1,15,-,TRBJ2-1,TRBV5-1,CASSWTGGAYNEQFF,TGCGCCAGCAGCTGGACAGGGGGGGCCTACAATGAGCAGTTCTTC
-,13,-,TRBJ2-3,TRBV5-1,CASSSGYTDTQYF,TGCGCCAGCAGCTCGGGTTACACAGATACGCAGTATTTT
-,12,-,TRBJ2-7,TRBV13,CASSLSAHEQYF,TGTGCCAGCAGCTTATCGGCCCACGAGCAGTACTTC
TRBD2,13,-,TRBJ2-5,TRBV7-7,CASSPGGEETQYF,TGTGCCAGCAGCCCGGGAGGGGAAGAGACCCAGTACTTC
-,11,-,TRBJ1-1,TRBV7-9,CASSFGAEAFF,TGTGCCAGCAGCTTTGGCGCTGAAGCTTTCTTT
-,15,few,TRBJ1-5,TRBV13,CASSLGGQSNQPQHF,TGTGCCAGCAGCTTAGGTGGGCAGAGCAATCAGCCCCAGCATTTT
-,15,-,TRBJ2-3,TRBV7-9,CASSPTSRATDTQYF,TGTGCCAGCAGCCCGACTAGTAGGGCCACAGATACGCAGTATTTT
TRBD1,16,-,TRBJ2-6,TRBV6-5,CASSYSDRAGANVLTF,TGTGCCAGCAGTTACTCCGACAGGGCTGGGGCCAACGTCCTGACTTTC
TRBD1,12,-,TRBJ1-2,TRBV13,CASGGQNYGYTF,TGTGCCAGCGGGGGACAGAACTATGGCTACACCTTC
-,12,-,TRBJ2-7,TRBV29-1,CSAFVGGYEQYF,TGCAGCGCTTTTGTGGGGGGTTACGAGCAGTACTTC
-,13,-,TRBJ2-7,TRBV29-1,CSVEVAASYEQYF,TGCAGCGTTGAAGTGGCAGCCTCCTACGAGCAGTACTTC
-,12,-,TRBJ1-1,TRBV6-1,CASSEFRNEAFF,TGTGCCAGCAGTGAATTCAGGAATGAAGCTTTCTTT
-,14,few,TRBJ1-2,TRBV15,CATSRSSTNYGYTF,TGTGCCACCAGCAGGTCGTCTACTAACTATGGCTACACCTTC
-,16,-,TRBJ1-2,TRBV12-5,CASGPNTDIANYGYTF,TGTGCTAGTGGTCCCAATACTGATATAGCTAACTATGGCTACACCTTC
-,14,few,TRBJ2-5,TRBV25-1,CASSGPGDPRTQYF,TGTGCCAGCAGTGGCCCGGGGGACCCGAGGACCCAGTACTTC
-,14,-,TRBJ1-2,TRBV6-5,CASSYEPGPYGYTF,TGTGCCAGCAGTTACGAACCGGGGCCCTATGGCTACACCTTC
TRBD1,17,few,TRBJ2-3,TRBV27,CASSTRGTGGYTDTQYF,TGTGCCAGCAGCACCCGAGGGACAGGGGGATACACAGATACGCAGTATTTT